One T cell receptor beta chain is described in this entry. What it binds is not known. The source of the sample is a study of T cells in localized non-small cell lung cancer. TCRdb's copy holds only in-frame clones and misses some; the assay was immunoSEQ multiplex PCR. The data show roughly 50,000 clones, with about 85% seen just once and around 20% held by the top ten. Study observations and caveats: Uninvolved neighboring lung showed the greatest T cell clonality, exceeding tumor.

CDR3 length: 14 residues. Per germline, CDR1 MNHNY and CDR2 SVGAGI (reference sequence). After removal of 7 bases from V and 5 bases from J, the junction contained 10 bases not matched to a gene. This TCR was sampled from a female donor at least 60 years old with stage II squamous cell lung carcinoma. Material: peripheral blood, obtained before any cancer treatment. V usage is TRBV6-6 and J usage is TRBJ1-1, with 7 bases that match TRBD1. CDR3 sequence reads: CASTTDRVETEAFF. The CDR3 coding sequence is TGTGCCAGCACTACAGACAGGGTAGAGACTGAAGCTTTCTTT.